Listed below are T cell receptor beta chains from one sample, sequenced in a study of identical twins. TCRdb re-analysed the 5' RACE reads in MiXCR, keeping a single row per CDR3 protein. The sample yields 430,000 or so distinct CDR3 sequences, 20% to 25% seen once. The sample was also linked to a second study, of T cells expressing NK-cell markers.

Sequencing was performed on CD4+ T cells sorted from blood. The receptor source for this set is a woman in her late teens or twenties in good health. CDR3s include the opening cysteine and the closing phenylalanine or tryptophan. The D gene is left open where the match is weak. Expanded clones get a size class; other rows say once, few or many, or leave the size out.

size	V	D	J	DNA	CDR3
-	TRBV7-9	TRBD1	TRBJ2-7	TGTGCCAGCAGCTTACTCGGCACAGGGGACTACGAGCAGTACTTC	CASSLLGTGDYEQYF
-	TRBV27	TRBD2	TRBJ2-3	TGTGCCAGCAGCCCTTTAGCGGGAAGCCGCACAGATACGCAGTATTTT	CASSPLAGSRTDTQYF
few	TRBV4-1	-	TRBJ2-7	TGCGCCAGCAGCCACGCGGAAGGCGAGCAGTACTTC	CASSHAEGEQYF
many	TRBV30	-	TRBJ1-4	TGTGCCTGGAGTCGTACGGAAGGGGTTACGGAAAAACTGTTTTTT	CAWSRTEGVTEKLFF
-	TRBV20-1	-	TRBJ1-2	TGCAGTGCTAGGGGGACGGACTATGGCTACACCTTC	CSARGTDYGYTF
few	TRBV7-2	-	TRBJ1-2	TGTGCCAGCAGGTCTCCGGGACATGACTATGGCTACACCTTC	CASRSPGHDYGYTF
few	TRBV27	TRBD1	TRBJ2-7	TGTGCCAGCAGACAGGGGGCCTACGAGCAGTACTTC	CASRQGAYEQYF
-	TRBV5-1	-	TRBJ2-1	TGCGCCAGCAGCTTGGGCAGGGGCGGCAATAATGAGCAGTTCTTC	CASSLGRGGNNEQFF
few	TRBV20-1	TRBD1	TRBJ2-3	TGCAGTGCTAGAAGCTTGTGGCAGGGGGCAGATACGCAGTATTTT	CSARSLWQGADTQYF
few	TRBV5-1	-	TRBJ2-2	TGCGCCAGCAGCGACATATCCAGCGCCGGGGAGCTGTTTTTT	CASSDISSAGELFF
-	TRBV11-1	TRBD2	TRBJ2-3	TGTGCCAGCAGCCTTCGACTAGCGGGAGGGCGTAGCACAGATACGCAGTATTTT	CASSLRLAGGRSTDTQYF
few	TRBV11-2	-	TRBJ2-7	TGTGCCAGCAGCTTAGGGAACAGGGCCAGCTACGAGCAGTACTTC	CASSLGNRASYEQYF
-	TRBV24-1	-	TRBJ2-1	TGTGCCACCAGTGATCAGGACAGCTATAATGAGCAGTTCTTC	CATSDQDSYNEQFF
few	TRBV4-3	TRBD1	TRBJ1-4	TGCGCCAGCAGCCAGTTCCCACAGGGGACGGTCGCAACTAATGAAAAACTGTTTTTT	CASSQFPQGTVATNEKLFF
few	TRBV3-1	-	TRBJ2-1	TGTGCCAGCAGCCAAGAGCAGAGCTCCTACAATGAGCAGTTCTTC	CASSQEQSSYNEQFF
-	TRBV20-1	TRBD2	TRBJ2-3	TGCAGTGCTAGGCTAGCGGGATTACGAGGAGATACGCAGTATTTT	CSARLAGLRGDTQYF
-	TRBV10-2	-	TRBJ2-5	TGCGCCAGCGGGGATAGAGATGGAGAGACCCAGTACTTC	CASGDRDGETQYF
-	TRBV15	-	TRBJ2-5	TGTGCCACCAGCAGAGAATTCGGGTGGGCCGTGACCCAGTACTTC	CATSREFGWAVTQYF
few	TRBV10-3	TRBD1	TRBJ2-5	TGTGCCATCAGTTATCCGGGACAGGGCCAAGAGACCCAGTACTTC	CAISYPGQGQETQYF
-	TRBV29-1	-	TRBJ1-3	TGCAGCGTAAGCCGGGACATCGGAAACACCATATATTTT	CSVSRDIGNTIYF
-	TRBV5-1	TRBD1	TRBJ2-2	TGCGCCAGCAGCTATACAGGGGTAGTCGGCGGGGAGCTGTTTTTT	CASSYTGVVGGELFF
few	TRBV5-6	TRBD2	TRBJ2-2	TGTGCCAGCAGCTTGCTTGGGCTAGCGGGAGGCGGGGAGCTGTTTTTT	CASSLLGLAGGGELFF
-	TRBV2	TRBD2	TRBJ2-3	TGTGCCAGCAGAATTAGCGGGAGTCCCCACACAGATACGCAGTATTTT	CASRISGSPHTDTQYF
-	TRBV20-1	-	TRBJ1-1	TGCAGTGCGCCCAACCGGGACGGTGGTGGTGAAGCTTTCTTT	CSAPNRDGGGEAFF
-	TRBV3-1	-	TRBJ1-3	TGTGCCAGCAGACGGTTCTCTGGAAACACCATATATTTT	CASRRFSGNTIYF
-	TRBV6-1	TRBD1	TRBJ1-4	TGTGCCAGCAGCCCCGCCGGACAGGGCTTGGGTGAAAAACTGTTTTTT	CASSPAGQGLGEKLFF
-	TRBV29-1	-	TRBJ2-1	TGCAGCATCCCGAGGGGCGATGAGCAGTTCTTC	CSIPRGDEQFF
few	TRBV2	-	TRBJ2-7	TGTGCCAGCGGCAGGCACGAGCAGTACTTC	CASGRHEQYF
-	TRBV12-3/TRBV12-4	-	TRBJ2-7	TGTGCCAGCAGCCTGACTCCCCTGAATCACGAGCAGTACTTC	CASSLTPLNHEQYF
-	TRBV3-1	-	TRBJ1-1	TGTGCCAGCAGCCAAGCGGGGGGAGGAGGCACTGAAGCTTTCTTT	CASSQAGGGGTEAFF
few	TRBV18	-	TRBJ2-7	TGTGCCAGCTCACCTCTAGCGACGAGAGGTTACGAGCAGTACTTC	CASSPLATRGYEQYF
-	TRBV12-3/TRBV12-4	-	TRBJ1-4	TGTGCCAGCAGTTTGGGTAATTTAGGAGAAAAACTGTTTTTT	CASSLGNLGEKLFF
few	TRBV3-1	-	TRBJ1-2	TGTGCCAGCAGCAGAGGGATATGGATTTACACCTTC	CASSRGIWIYTF
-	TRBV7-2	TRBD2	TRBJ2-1	TGTGCCAGCAGCTTAAAGGGTGGACTAGCGGACCACAATGAGCAGTTCTTC	CASSLKGGLADHNEQFF
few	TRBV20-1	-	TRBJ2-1	TGCAGTGCCCTTACTAGCCCCTCCTACAATGAGCAGTTCTTC	CSALTSPSYNEQFF